Only a few counts were recorded for the clone carrying this T cell receptor beta chain. Its antigen remains unknown. The data derive from a study of CD8 T cells in ankylosing spondylitis. Overall study results and limits: What seemed typical of ankylosing spondylitis blood was a TCR beta motif built from several highly homologous variants. Clones linked to the disease showed a CD8+ phenotype. They occurred at relatively low frequencies in peripheral blood. Previously reported in reactive arthritis synovial fluid and blood were some of the motif variants.

Each CDR3 protein gets one entry after TCRdb re-called the 5' RACE reads with MiXCR. The table includes over 100,000 distinct CDR3 sequences, around 7% detected once. This CDR3 contains 14 residues. Per germline, CDR1 DFQATT and CDR2 SNEGSKA (reference sequence). V lost 0 bases, J lost 3 bases, and 11 bases lay in between. The clonotype originates from a male donor with ankylosing spondylitis or in good health (not recorded which). Sequencing used blood, either unsorted or a sorted T cell fraction (not recorded which). The chain uses TRBV20-1 and TRBJ1-1; a weak D match, TRBD1 (5 bases). CDR3 amino acids: CSARDSGSYTEAFF. The DNA of the CDR3 is TGCAGTGCTAGAGATTCAGGGTCCTACACTGAAGCTTTCTTT.